Listed below are T cell receptor beta chains from one sample, sequenced in a study of regulatory T cells in long-lasting Graves disease. TCRdb redid the calling of the multiplex PCR reads with MiXCR, one entry per CDR3 protein. The repertoire holds about 520,000 distinct CDR3 sequences, with 12% as singletons. These data also formed part of another study, on T cells in Graves' hyperthyroidism and ophthalmopathy.

This material consisted of peripheral blood mononuclear cells (PBMCs), taken at new diagnosis, from a patient treated with antithyroid drugs. The receptors stem from a woman aged 25 to 45 with Graves disease. The CDR3 runs from the conserved cysteine through the conserved F or W. Each record gives: V gene, J gene, D gene, clone size, CDR3 protein, CDR3 DNA. The D gene is left open where the match is weak. Only part of the rows carry a size: once, few, many, or a class if the clone is expanded.

>TRBV5-1|TRBJ2-3|NA|many
CASSPGTGADTQYF
TGCGCCAGCAGCCCTGGGACGGGAGCAGATACGCAGTATTTT
>TRBV7-9|TRBJ1-2|NA|once
CASRPPRVRGYTF
TGTGCCAGCAGGCCCCCCCGTGTGAGGGGCTACACCTTC
>TRBV6-1|TRBJ2-1|TRBD1|NA
CASSLGTGRVNEQFF
TGTGCCAGCAGCCTAGGGACAGGGAGGGTGAATGAGCAGTTCTTC
>TRBV19|TRBJ1-5|NA|many
CASKRMQPDQPQHF
TGTGCCAGTAAGCGAATGCAGCCGGATCAGCCCCAGCATTTT
>TRBV18|TRBJ2-5|NA|many
CASSPGLYQETQYF
TGTGCCAGCTCACCCGGGCTGTACCAAGAGACCCAGTACTTC
>TRBV5-1|TRBJ2-5|NA|NA
CASSLKWETQYF
TGCGCCAGCAGCTTGAAGTGGGAGACCCAGTACTTC
>TRBV28|TRBJ1-5|TRBD1|NA
CASSLRTGTYQPQHF
TGTGCCAGCAGTTTGCGGACAGGGACTTATCAGCCCCAGCATTTT
>TRBV7-2|TRBJ2-5|NA|many
CASSYQGGPETQYF
TGTGCCAGCAGCTACCAAGGAGGTCCGGAGACCCAGTACTTC
>TRBV4-3|TRBJ2-1|TRBD2|few
CASSPHIAREYNEQFF
TGCGCCAGCAGCCCTCACATAGCGCGGGAGTACAATGAGCAGTTCTTC
>TRBV7-9|TRBJ2-7|TRBD1|few
CASSSKGAHEQYF
TGTGCCAGCAGCTCTAAGGGGGCCCACGAGCAGTACTTC
>TRBV5-1|TRBJ2-3|NA|few
CASSLYGASTDTQYF
TGCGCCAGCAGCTTGTACGGGGCCTCCACAGATACGCAGTATTTT
>TRBV7-3|TRBJ2-2|NA|NA
CASSLPRGGKHTSGELFF
TGTGCCAGCAGCTTACCTAGGGGGGGTAAGCATACGTCCGGGGAGCTGTTTTTT
>TRBV3-1|TRBJ1-2|NA|NA
CASSQFLNYGYTF
TGTGCCAGCAGCCAGTTTCTCAACTATGGCTACACCTTC
>TRBV19|TRBJ2-2|TRBD1|many
CASKGQGDTGELFF
TGTGCCAGTAAGGGACAGGGAGACACCGGGGAGCTGTTTTTT
>TRBV6-2/TRBV6-3|TRBJ2-7|TRBD1|NA
CASSPRRGQAEQYF
TGTGCCAGCAGCCCACGAAGGGGGCAGGCCGAGCAGTACTTC
>TRBV5-1|TRBJ1-1|NA|many
CASSVTTGNTEAFF
TGCGCCAGCAGCGTCACGACGGGGAACACTGAAGCTTTCTTT
>TRBV27|TRBJ2-5|NA|many
CASSPSWSGETQYF
TGTGCCAGCAGTCCAAGTTGGAGTGGGGAGACCCAGTACTTC
>TRBV11-2|TRBJ2-3|NA|many
CASSWDTTDTQYF
TGTGCCAGCAGCTGGGACACCACAGATACGCAGTATTTT
>TRBV27|TRBJ2-7|TRBD2|many
CASSLRPTSDYEQYF
TGTGCCAGCAGTTTAAGGCCGACTAGCGACTACGAGCAGTACTTC
>TRBV3-1|TRBJ1-1|NA|many
CASSQGVAGSTEAFF
TGTGCCAGCAGCCAAGGAGTCGCGGGGAGCACTGAAGCTTTCTTT
>TRBV2|TRBJ2-7|TRBD1|many
CASSEHRGSSYEQYF
TGTGCCAGCAGTGAACACAGGGGATCCTCCTACGAGCAGTACTTC
>TRBV5-6|TRBJ2-5|TRBD1|NA
CASSLFGIGQGQETQYF
TGTGCCAGCAGCTTGTTTGGGATTGGACAGGGTCAAGAGACCCAGTACTTC
>TRBV7-9|TRBJ2-1|TRBD2|many
CASSLLGLAGGRTGQFF
TGTGCCAGCAGCTTGCTGGGACTAGCGGGAGGACGAACTGGGCAGTTCTTC
>TRBV6-5|TRBJ1-1|NA|many
CASSSDISFASYEAFF
TGTGCCAGCAGTTCTGATATATCCTTTGCTTCGTATGAAGCTTTCTTT
>TRBV28|TRBJ1-5|NA|many
CASSIAAGSNQPQHF
TGTGCCAGCAGTATTGCGGCGGGAAGCAATCAGCCCCAGCATTTT
>TRBV4-3|TRBJ2-1|TRBD2|NA
CASSQDWGTSGINEQFF
TGCGCCAGCAGCCAAGATTGGGGGACTAGCGGGATCAATGAGCAGTTCTTC
>TRBV3-1|TRBJ2-5|NA|many
CASSPPPQPRGETQYF
TGTGCCAGCAGCCCTCCGCCCCAGCCCCGAGGGGAGACCCAGTACTTC
>TRBV29-1|TRBJ2-3|TRBD2|NA
CSVEDPGLAGGWGLSTQYF
TGCAGCGTTGAAGATCCGGGACTAGCGGGAGGTTGGGGGCTGAGTACGCAGTATTTT
>TRBV11-2|TRBJ2-7|NA|many
CASSPSGVANRYEQYF
TGTGCCAGCAGCCCCTCCGGGGTTGCGAACCGCTACGAGCAGTACTTC
>TRBV3-1|TRBJ2-1|NA|NA
CASSQIGNEQFF
TGTGCCAGCAGCCAAATAGGGAATGAGCAGTTCTTC
>TRBV2|TRBJ2-1|NA|many
CASSNYNEQFF
TGTGCCAGCAGTAACTACAATGAGCAGTTCTTC
>TRBV2|TRBJ1-2|NA|many
CASSRDTSFNYGYTF
TGTGCCAGCAGTCGGGACACGAGCTTTAACTATGGCTACACCTTC
>TRBV6-5|TRBJ1-4|TRBD1|many
CASSSSHPGQGSEKLFF
TGTGCCAGCAGTTCCTCTCACCCGGGACAGGGAAGTGAAAAACTGTTTTTT